This T cell receptor (beta chain) was profiled in a study of blood T cell repertoires in COVID-19 (dated by TCRdb to 2020 to 2021). Broadly, across the study: The collaborator samples originated in the United States, Italy and Spain and spanned the acute and convalescent phases of COVID-19. Samples were obtained from the ongoing ImmuneRACE study (first 160 participants) and from 1,200 or so subjects provided by 6 global collaborators. A freely available public database, intended as a resource for researchers studying the immune response to SARS-CoV-2, is where the repertoires were released. The prospective study material was composed of cDNA or gDNA derived from T cells, B-cell-depleted T cells, or PBMCs. Deeply sampled blood TCRbeta repertoires from subjects exposed to, actively infected with, or recovered from COVID-19 were included in the dataset. Where HLA class I and class II types were available, the types were taken from metadata supplied by the sample provider, not from assay-based typing. Nearly every sample came with metadata listing a de-identified subject ID, COVID-19 status, age in years and sex.

The immunoSEQ Assay, a bias-controlled multiplex PCR, was used to amplify TCRbeta CDR3 regions from genomic DNA. The authors' pipeline ran thus. The number of nucleated cells in each sample was estimated from the amplification of reference gene primers within the assay. Sequence reads were collapsed and filtered to measure the absolute abundance of every unique TCRbeta CDR3 rearrangement. For each sample, productive Simpson clonality was calculated as the square root of Simpson's diversity index over productive rearrangements. TCRdb's version of the immuneACCESS table is confined to in-frame rearrangements and falls short of the full clone set. An unresolved V gene accounts for under half of the shortfall where checked; the remainder is of unknown origin. That table gives V, J and clone size, and the DNA gave D and trimming. The sample records tens of thousands of clones, 75% to 85% of which are singletons. Together, the top ten hold 5.6% of the sample.

Comments on this clone: What antigen it recognizes has not been identified. One base away there is no much larger clone; base qualities are not given.

Its CDR3 holds 17 amino acids, cysteine through phenylalanine. Here the CDR3 DNA is all that survives: 51 bases in frame from base 1. CDR1 and CDR2 are read off the germline V gene as MNHNS and SASEGT. Trimming removed 4 bases from V and 0 bases from J, leaving 16 bases between the germline ends. What the research found in general, with its limitations: How much clinical and demographic metadata was included differed by source and by participant, and the metadata was provided uncurated.

Whole blood was collected in K2EDTA tubes by collaborating institutions according to the institutions' own protocols. For TCRbeta analysis, collaborators shipped samples as frozen whole blood, isolated PBMCs, or DNA extracted from either of those sample types. This receptor chain uses TRBV6-1 and TRBJ1-5, with TRBD1 perhaps the D gene, on 6 matching bases. Material: peripheral blood. The clonotype originates from a woman aged 60 to 75 with acute or convalescent COVID-19. DNA sequence: TGTGCCAGCAGTGCAACGGTTGGGGGCTATAGCAATCAGCCCCAGCATTTT. Translated, this gives CASSATVGGYSNQPQHF.